The 6 T cell receptor beta chains listed next were all sequenced from one sample in a study of blood T cell repertoires in COVID-19. The repertoire was sequenced with immunoSEQ multiplex PCR; TCRdb's copy has only in-frame clones and lacks some. The top ten hold about 2.1% of the sample, which has 400,000 to 550,000 clones, approximately 90% seen once. Sequencing was carried out using PBMCs or T cells enriched from blood (not recorded which). Receptors originate from a woman between 18 and 30 years old with acute COVID-19.

The chain links TRBV5-1 to TRBJ1-6; tentatively, D is TRBD1 (6 bases). V dropped 0 bases and J dropped 9 bases, with 13 bases sitting between them. In germline, CDR1 is SGHRS, CDR2 YFSETQ. This CDR3 has 15 residues. The CDR3 spells CASSLGPGDGSPLHF. The CDR3 bases are TGCGCCAGCAGCTTGGGCCCAGGGGATGGTTCACCCCTCCACTTT.

The V call is TRBV5-6, the J call TRBJ2-2; 7 bases are shared with TRBD1. Trimming at V came to 0 bases and at J to 3 bases, leaving 2 bases not matched to a gene. Germline CDR1 and CDR2: SGHDT and YYEEEE. The CDR3 loop spans 15 amino acids. In DNA, the CDR3 is TGTGCCAGCAGCTTGGGACAGGGATACACCGGGGAGCTGTTTTTT. Protein: CASSLGQGYTGELFF.

The V gene is TRBV6-5, the J gene TRBJ2-3; 9 nucleotides agree with TRBD2. This CDR3 comprises 16 residues. V dropped 2 bases and J dropped 2; count of bases not matched to a gene: 5. CDR1 and CDR2 (germline): MNHEY, SVGAGI. CDR3 region: CASSYMTSGSTDTQYF. CDR3 in DNA: TGTGCCAGCAGTTACATGACTAGCGGATCCACAGATACGCAGTATTTT.

The J gene is TRBJ2-1, the V gene TRBV18; possible D gene TRBD1, 6 bases. Trimming left V 8 bases short and J 7 bases short, with 15 bases between. Per the germline V gene, CDR1 is KGHSH and CDR2 is LQKENI. This CDR3 region has 13 residues. The chain's CDR3 is CASHGGGVNEQFF. The CDR3 nucleotides are TGTGCCAGCCATGGTGGGGGCGTAAATGAGCAGTTCTTC.

The rearrangement uses TRBV7-3 and TRBJ1-6; D remains unclear. V shed 0 bases and J shed 0 bases, with 12 bases lying between them. Germline lookup yields CDR1 SGHTA and CDR2 FQGTGA. The CDR3 consists of 18 residues. Here the CDR3 reads CASSLTPGEGSYNSPLHF. Written as DNA, the CDR3 is TGTGCCAGCAGCTTAACTCCAGGAGAGGGCTCCTATAATTCACCCCTCCACTTT.

This clone was observed once. The gene calls are TRBV28 and TRBJ2-7; D possibly corresponds to TRBD2 (5 bases). The germline gives CDR1 MDHEN, CDR2 SYDVKM. V was clipped by 1 base and J by 1 base, with 8 bases between them. This CDR3 has 14 residues. The CDR3 protein is CASSLSGLSYEQYF. DNA of the CDR3: TGTGCCAGCAGTTTATCGGGGTTATCCTACGAGCAGTACTTC.